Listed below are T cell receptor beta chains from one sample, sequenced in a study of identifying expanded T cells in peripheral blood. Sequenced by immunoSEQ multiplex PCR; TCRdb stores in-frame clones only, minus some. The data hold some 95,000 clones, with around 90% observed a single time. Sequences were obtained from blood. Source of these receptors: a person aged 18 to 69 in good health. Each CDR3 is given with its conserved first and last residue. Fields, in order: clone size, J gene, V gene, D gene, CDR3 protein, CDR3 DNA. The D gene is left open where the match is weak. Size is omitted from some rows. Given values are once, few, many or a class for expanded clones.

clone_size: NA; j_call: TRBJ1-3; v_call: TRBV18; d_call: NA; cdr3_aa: CASSPGHSSSGNTIYF; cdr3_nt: TGTGCCAGCTCACCAGGACACTCGTCCTCTGGAAACACCATATATTTT
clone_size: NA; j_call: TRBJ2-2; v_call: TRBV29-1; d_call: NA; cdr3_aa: CSVVTQGDTGELFF; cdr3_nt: TGCAGCGTTGTAACACAGGGAGACACCGGGGAGCTGTTTTTT
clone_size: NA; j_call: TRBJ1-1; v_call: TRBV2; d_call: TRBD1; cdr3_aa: CASSGQGAGAFF; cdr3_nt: TGTGCCAGCAGCGGACAGGGGGCCGGGGCTTTCTTT
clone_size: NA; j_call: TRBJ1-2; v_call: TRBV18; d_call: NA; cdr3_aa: CASSPGDYGYTF; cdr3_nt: TGTGCCAGCTCACCAGGCGACTATGGCTACACCTTC
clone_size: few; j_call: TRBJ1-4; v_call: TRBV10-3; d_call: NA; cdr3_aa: CAISESDYSDNEKLFF; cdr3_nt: TGTGCCATCAGTGAGTCGGATTACAGCGATAATGAAAAACTGTTTTTT
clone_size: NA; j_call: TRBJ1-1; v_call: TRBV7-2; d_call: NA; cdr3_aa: CASSLLGMNTEAFF; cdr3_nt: TGTGCCAGCAGCTTATTAGGGATGAACACTGAAGCTTTCTTT
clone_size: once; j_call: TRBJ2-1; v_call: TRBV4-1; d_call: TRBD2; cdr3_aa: CASSPRPSGDYNEQFF; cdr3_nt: TGCGCCAGCAGCCCCCGCCCTAGCGGGGACTACAATGAGCAGTTCTTC
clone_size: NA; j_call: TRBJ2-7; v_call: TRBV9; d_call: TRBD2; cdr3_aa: CASSVASGVGEQYF; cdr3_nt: TGTGCCAGCAGCGTAGCCAGCGGGGTTGGCGAGCAGTACTTC
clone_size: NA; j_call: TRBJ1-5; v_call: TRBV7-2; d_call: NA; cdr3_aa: CASSPESGSPNQPQHF; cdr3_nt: TGTGCCAGCAGCCCCGAATCAGGCAGTCCCAATCAGCCCCAGCATTTT
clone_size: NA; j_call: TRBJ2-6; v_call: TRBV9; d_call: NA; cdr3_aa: CASSTGTPGANVLTF; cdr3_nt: TGTGCCAGCTCAACAGGGACCCCTGGGGCCAACGTCCTGACTTTC
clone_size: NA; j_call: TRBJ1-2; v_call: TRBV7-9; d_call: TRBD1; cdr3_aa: CASSLPGTASGYTF; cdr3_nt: TGTGCCAGCAGCTTACCTGGGACAGCTAGCGGCTACACCTTC